A single sample gave rise to the 10 T cell receptor beta chains below, sequenced in a study of cytomegalovirus exposure and HLA in healthy donors. In the PCR, 60 Vbeta and 13 Jbeta primers were used. Clones were sequenced by immunoSEQ multiplex PCR, and TCRdb holds only the in-frame ones, with some missing. This table has around 71,000 clones, under 80% appearing once. Sequenced material: PBMCs. These receptors originate from a male donor in good health and CMV-seropositive.

The chain is built from TRBV7-2 and TRBJ2-5; tentative D call: TRBD1 (6 bases). Germline values: CDR1 SGHTA, CDR2 FQGNSA. V gave up 3 bases and J gave up 5 bases, with 13 bases separating them. The CDR3 contains 14 residues. In DNA form, the CDR3 reads TGTGCCAGCAGCTTCAGTCCAGGGGTGGAGACCCAGTACTTC. Its protein is CASSFSPGVETQYF.

This sequence joins TRBV27 and TRBJ2-2, with 16 bases fitting TRBD2. CDR1 and CDR2 (germline): MNHEY, SMNVEV (reference sequence). V dropped 5 bases and J dropped 2; count of bases not matched to a gene: 8. This CDR3 is 19 amino acids long. The CDR3 is CASSPGTSGGAHNTGELFF. In nucleotides, the CDR3 is TGTGCCAGCAGTCCCGGGACTAGCGGGGGGGCCCATAACACCGGGGAGCTGTTTTTT.

The chain is built from TRBV5-1 and TRBJ1-1; 7 bases fit TRBD1. CDR3 length: 12 amino acids. The germline V gene encodes CDR1 SGHRS and CDR2 YFSETQ. The V segment lost 7 bases and the J segment 3 bases; nucleotides outside the gene matches: 3. CDR3 sequence reads: CASSGTDTEAFF. CDR3 nucleotides: TGCGCCAGCTCCGGGACAGACACTGAAGCTTTCTTT. Drawing the rest from reference TRBV5-1 and TRBJ1-1, the complete variable domain is KAGVTQTPRYLIKTRGQQVTLSCSPISGHRSVSWYQQTPGQGLQFLFEYFSETQRNKGNFPGRFSGRQFSNSRSEMNVSTLELGDSALYLCASSGTDTEAFFGQGTRLTVV.

This rearrangement joins TRBV11-2 to TRBJ1-1; D gene unclear. CDR3 length: 14 residues. With 2 bases removed from V and 1 base from J, the gap between germline ends came to 8 bases. CDR1 and CDR2 from the germline V gene are SGHAT and FQNNGV. CDR3 residues: CASSLFGRNTEAFF. The DNA of the CDR3 is TGTGCCAGCAGCTTATTTGGGAGGAACACTGAAGCTTTCTTT.

In this sample, this clone turned up a few times. The CDR3 loop is CASRSLAGPSTDTQYF. CDR3 coding DNA: TGTGCCAGCAGATCCCTAGCGGGGCCTAGCACAGATACGCAGTATTTT. The chain joins TRBV7-9 to TRBJ2-3; 9 nucleotides match TRBD2. This CDR3 contains 16 residues. The germline gives CDR1 SEHNR, CDR2 FQNEAQ (reference sequence). J lost 0 bases, V lost 6 bases, and 7 bases had no gene match.

The count of this clone is one. The chain links TRBV14 to TRBJ1-6; 8 nucleotides align to TRBD1. V was pared by 0 bases and J by 8 bases, with 3 bases of the junction left unmatched. The CDR3 extends over 15 amino acids. Germline values: CDR1 SGHDN, CDR2 FVKESK. The CDR3 DNA sequence: TGTGCCAGCAGCCAAGACAGGGGGCCTTATTCACCCCTCCACTTT. Its protein is CASSQDRGPYSPLHF.

J is TRBJ1-2 and V is TRBV19; TRBD1 matches at 9 bases. Germline values: CDR1 LNHDA, CDR2 SQIVND (reference sequence). V lost 9 bases, J lost 4 bases, and 6 bases stayed unmatched. The CDR3 has 13 residues. This CDR3 is CASRTGEGYGYTF. In nucleotides, the CDR3 is TGTGCCAGCAGGACAGGGGAAGGCTATGGCTACACCTTC.

This clone showed up just a few times. The chain uses TRBV29-1 and TRBJ2-5; 14 bases map to TRBD2. Trimming took 4 bases from V and 5 from J; bases not matched to a gene: 3. The CDR3 is 14 residues long. Germline lookup yields CDR1 SQVTM and CDR2 ANQGSEA. CDR3 region: CSVGLAGGRETQYF. DNA of the CDR3: TGCAGCGTTGGACTAGCGGGAGGGAGGGAGACCCAGTACTTC.

As regards this clone: Sequence at one end of the junction differs from germline and may be a read error. The chain joins TRBV7-3 to TRBJ2-7; unclear D gene. Germline loops: CDR1 SGHTA, CDR2 FQGTGA. CDR3 size: 13 residues. The CDR3 bases are TGTGCCAGCAGCTTATCCCCCTCCTACGAACAGTACTTC. It specifies CASSLSPSYEQYF.

The chain couples TRBV5-5 to TRBJ2-5, with 11 positions matching TRBD2. V dropped 0 bases and J dropped 4; count of bases not matched to a gene: 5. Germline loops: CDR1 SGHKS, CDR2 YYEKEE (reference sequence). The CDR3 extends over 16 amino acids. Here the CDR3 reads CASSLALAGGRETQYF. The CDR3 DNA sequence: TGTGCCAGCAGCTTGGCGTTAGCGGGGGGGCGAGAGACCCAGTACTTC.